This T cell receptor beta chain was sequenced in a study of shared clonotypes between healthy human individuals. Overall study context: Each donor contributed plates that comprised three CD4 naive, three CD4 memory, two CD8 naive and one CD8 memory.

Trimming removed 4 bases at V and 0 bases at J, with 13 bases between. Germline lookup yields CDR1 MNHNY and CDR2 SVGAGI (reference sequence). The CDR3 totals 15 residues. As regards this clone: The antigen remains unidentified.

Naive CD8 populations comprised CD45RO-negative cells positively selected for CCR7, excluding terminally differentiated effector memory CD45RA+ cells. Points from the study as a whole: Rarefaction showed sorted-subset sequencing was incomplete despite large depth. The generation probabilities recorded for non-shared clonotypes fell below those of clonotypes shared by all four donors. On the whole, naive subsets had larger estimated richness than memory subsets had.

Assay: immunoSEQ multiplex PCR; the TCRdb copy retains only in-frame clones and omits some. The profile shows more than 600,000 clones, about 90% of them singletons. The chain uses TRBV6-6 and TRBJ2-7, with a possible D match to TRBD2 (5 bases). This clonotype originated in a man younger than 40 in good health. Sequencing was done on a sample of naive CD8+ T cells sorted from blood. The CDR3 DNA is TGTGCCAGCAGTTCACCGGAGCGGAGCTCCTACGAGCAGTACTTC. Amino acids: CASSSPERSSYEQYF.